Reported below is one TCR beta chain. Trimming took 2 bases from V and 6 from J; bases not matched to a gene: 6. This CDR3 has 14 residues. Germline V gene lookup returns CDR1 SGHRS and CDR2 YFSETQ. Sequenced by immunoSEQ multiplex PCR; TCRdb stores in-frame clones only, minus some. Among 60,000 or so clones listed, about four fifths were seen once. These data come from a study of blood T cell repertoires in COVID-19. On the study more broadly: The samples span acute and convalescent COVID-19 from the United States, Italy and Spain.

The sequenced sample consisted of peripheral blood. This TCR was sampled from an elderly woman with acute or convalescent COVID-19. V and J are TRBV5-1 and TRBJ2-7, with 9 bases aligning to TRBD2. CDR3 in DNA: TGCGCCAGCAGCTTCCTGCGGGAGGGGAGCGAGCAGTACTTC. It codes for CASSFLREGSEQYF.